These 9 T cell receptor beta chains share one sample of origin, sequenced in a study of neurological immune-mediated disorders. The time point was: longitudinal time-point 2. TCRdb independently ran MiXCR on the 5' RACE reads; one entry per CDR3 protein. The table lists fewer than 40,000 distinct CDR3 sequences, about 13% of them singletons. The specimen sequenced was PBMCs. These receptors were collected from a woman in her thirties or forties in good health.

This clonotype was detected many times. Written as DNA, the CDR3 is TGTGCCAGCAGTTACGAAAGGAAATGGGCGAACACTGAAGCTTTCTTT. It encodes CASSYERKWANTEAFF. This chain connects TRBV6-2 or TRBV6-3 to TRBJ1-1; D remains unclear. The CDR3 is 16 residues long. The ends were cut back, 2 bases at V and 1 base at J, with 14 bases in the middle. Germline V lookup: CDR1 MNHEY, CDR2 SVGEGT.

This clonotype has ten or more counts. This chain uses TRBV5-1 with TRBJ2-2; D perhaps matches TRBD2 (5 bases). Trimming removed 2 bases from V and 4 bases from J, with 12 bases in between. Germline V gene lookup returns CDR1 SGHRS and CDR2 YFSETQ. This CDR3 region has 15 residues. The chain's CDR3 is CASSLGGRITGELFF. The CDR3 coding sequence is TGCGCCAGCAGCTTAGGAGGTCGGATCACCGGGGAGCTGTTTTTT.

This clonotype has a count of ten or more. The CDR3 loop is CSARWVGGYTF. CDR3 DNA: TGCAGTGCTAGATGGGTGGGTGGCTACACCTTC. V and J are TRBV20-1 and TRBJ1-2; D is undetermined. CDR1 and CDR2 from the germline V gene are DFQATT and SNEGSKA (reference sequence). Trimming cost V 2 bases and J 7 bases, with 8 bases left between them. The CDR3 has 11 amino acids.

The sample holds many counts of this clonotype. The chain joins TRBV2 to TRBJ2-1, with 14 bases aligning to TRBD2. CDR3 length equals 16 residues. Germline CDR1 reads SNHLY; CDR2 reads FYNNEI. Losses at the gene ends were 6 bases for V and 9 bases for J; bases not matched to a gene: 10. CDR3 in DNA: TGTGCCAGCAGAACACCGACTAGCGGGAGGGGGGGTGAGCAGTTCTTC. The encoded protein is CASRTPTSGRGGEQFF.

The CDR3 loop reads CASSPVVLNTEAFF. For the CDR3, the DNA is TGTGCCAGCAGCCCCGTCGTTCTGAACACTGAAGCTTTCTTT. V is TRBV7-2 and J is TRBJ1-1; unclear D gene. Between the trimmed V and J ends, which lost 5 bases and 0 bases, there was a span of 10 bases. Germline assignment: CDR1 SGHTA and CDR2 FQGNSA. The CDR3 runs to 14 residues.

The genes are TRBV6-5 and TRBJ2-1, with D hard to call. The CDR3 is made up of 16 amino acids. Trimming took 6 bases from V and 0 from J, leaving 15 bases between them. Germline V lookup: CDR1 MNHEY, CDR2 SVGAGI. The DNA of the CDR3 is TGTGCCAGCAGCCTAGGACCTGCGTACTCCTACAATGAGCAGTTCTTC. It codes for CASSLGPAYSYNEQFF.

This clonotype was observed a handful of times. The chain joins TRBV4-3 to TRBJ2-2; TRBD2 matches at 10 bases. The CDR3 runs to 15 residues. Trimming cost V 4 bases and J 1 base; bases outside gene matches: 0. The germline V gene has CDR1 LGHNA and CDR2 YSLEER. CDR3: CASSRLAGNTGELFF. The CDR3 DNA is TGCGCCAGCAGCCGACTAGCGGGGAACACCGGGGAGCTGTTTTTT.

This clonotype occurred many times. The V gene is TRBV4-2, the J gene TRBJ2-3; D not certain. V lost 0 bases and J lost 8, with 6 bases in between. This CDR3 is 12 amino acids long. Germline-derived CDR1 and CDR2 are LGHNA and YNFKEQ. DNA for the CDR3: TGTGCCAGCAGCCAAGAGAGGCGTACGCAGTATTTT. As protein: CASSQERRTQYF.

This clonotype counts as medium-sized. The chain carries TRBV3-1 and TRBJ2-7; D is undetermined. V lost 2 bases to trimming and J lost 3 bases, with 8 bases between them. This CDR3 is 13 amino acids long. CDR1 and CDR2 from the germline V gene are LGHDT and YNNKEL (reference sequence). In DNA, the CDR3 is TGTGCCAGCAGCCAACGTAGCAGCTACGAGCAGTACTTC. This encodes CASSQRSSYEQYF.